The 22 T cell receptor beta chains presented below share a single source sample, sequenced in a study of ipilimumab plus nivolumab after autologous stem cell transplantation. Here immunoSEQ multiplex PCR was the method, and the copy in TCRdb shows in-frame clones only, minus some. Altogether over 10,000 clones are present, about 77% being singletons, with the ten largest covering around 10%. The material sequenced was PBMCs, taken in a trial of ipilimumab plus nivolumab as post-transplant consolidation. These receptors were obtained from a male donor with multiple myeloma.

This sequence joins TRBV27 and TRBJ1-4; maybe TRBD1 (5 bases). Germline V gives CDR1 MNHEY, CDR2 SMNVEV (reference sequence). The CDR3 is 14 residues long. The V end lost 0 bases, the J end lost 7 bases, and 9 bases lay between the germline ends. Written as DNA, the CDR3 is TGTGCCAGCAGTTTATCCCGGGACTCTGAAAAACTGTTTTTT. The encoded protein is CASSLSRDSEKLFF.

By proportion, this clone is medium-sized. The genes are TRBV9 and TRBJ2-7, with 8 bases lining up with TRBD1. The CDR3 totals 13 residues. V trimming: 4 bases; J trimming: 5 bases; junction bases outside the gene matches: 5. CDR1 is SGDLS, CDR2 YYNGEE, per germline. The CDR3 is CASSPGQGHEQYF. The CDR3, as DNA: TGTGCCAGCAGCCCCGGACAGGGCCACGAGCAGTACTTC.

V and J are TRBV11-2 and TRBJ2-1; D could derive from TRBD1 or TRBD2 (5 bases each). The ends were cut back, 1 base at V and 10 bases at J, with 11 bases in the middle. Germline V gene lookup returns CDR1 SGHAT and CDR2 FQNNGV. CDR3 length: 13 amino acids. CDR3 region: CASSLGLGVEQFF. CDR3 in DNA: TGTGCCAGCAGCTTAGGTTTGGGGGTGGAGCAGTTCTTC. The full variable domain, with the rest looked up from reference TRBV11-2 and TRBJ2-1, is EAGVAQSPRYKIIEKRQSVAFWCNPISGHATLYWYQQILGQGPKLLIQFQNNGVVDDSQLPKDRFSAERLKGVDSTLKIQPAKLEDSAVYLCASSLGLGVEQFFGPGTRLTVL.

The table lists this clone with a few counts. The chain employs TRBV6-5 and TRBJ2-4; a possible D gene is TRBD1 (6 bases). Germline V gene data show CDR1 as MNHEY and CDR2 as SVGAGI. This CDR3 comprises 13 residues. Trimming left V 8 bases short and J 8 bases short, with 16 bases between. The CDR3: CASGPGRGYIQYF. The CDR3 DNA follows: TGTGCCAGCGGTCCGGGCAGGGGATACATTCAGTACTTC.

This chain links TRBV2 with TRBJ2-3; 10 bases line up with TRBD2. CDR1 and CDR2 (germline): SNHLY, FYNNEI. This CDR3 is built from 15 residues. V lost 5 bases, J lost 1 base, and 3 bases stayed unmatched. Here the CDR3 reads CASSPLAGGTDTQYF. CDR3 bases: TGTGCCAGCAGTCCTCTAGCGGGAGGCACAGATACGCAGTATTTT.

With regard to this clone: Germline and junction disagree at one end, which may indicate a read error. The chain joins TRBV6-6 to TRBJ2-7; 8 positions agree with TRBD1. The CDR3 contains 15 residues. The germline CDR1 and CDR2 sequences are MNHNY and SVGAGI (reference sequence). In DNA form, the CDR3 reads TGTGTCAGCAGTTACCAAGACAGGGGATTCGACGAGCAGTACTTC. Translation: CVSSYQDRGFDEQYF.

The chain links TRBV6-1 to TRBJ1-1, with unresolved D. The CDR3 runs to 10 residues. The ends were cut back, 8 bases at V and 4 bases at J, with 5 bases in the middle. Germline loops: CDR1 MNHNS, CDR2 SASEGT. CDR3 nucleotide sequence: TGTGCCAGCCGCGCCACTGAAGCTTTCTTT. Translation gives CASRATEAFF.

This chain joins TRBV19 and TRBJ2-5, with 7 bases lining up with TRBD1. The DNA end is a closer match to TRBJ2-7, so the J assignment may be wrong. The CDR3 has 15 residues. Germline values: CDR1 LNHDA, CDR2 SQIVND (reference sequence). The CDR3 DNA reads as TGTGCCAGTAGTATTTCGACAGGGTATAGGTACGAGCAGTACTTC. Translated: CASSISTGYRYEQYF.

The rearrangement uses TRBV18 and TRBJ2-5; possible D gene TRBD2, 5 bases. CDR3 length equals 13 residues. V was clipped by 3 bases and J by 3 bases, with 8 bases between them. Looked up from germline, CDR1 is KGHSH and CDR2 is LQKENI. CDR3 nucleotides: TGTGCCAGCTCACCTGCGAGGGAAGAGACCCAGTACTTC. It specifies CASSPAREETQYF.

CDR3 nucleotide sequence: TGTGCCAGCAGCTTAACTGCGGCGGGTGGGACCCAGTACTTC. As protein: CASSLTAAGGTQYF. V gene TRBV7-3 combines with J gene TRBJ2-5; D may be TRBD2 (5 bases). The CDR3 is 14 amino acids. The V end lost 0 bases, the J end lost 7 bases, and 12 bases lay between the germline ends. In germline, CDR1 is SGHTA, CDR2 FQGTGA. The full variable domain, with the rest looked up from reference TRBV7-3 and TRBJ2-5, is GAGVSQTPSNKVTEKGKYVELRCDPISGHTALYWYRQSLGQGPEFLIYFQGTGAADDSGLPNDRFFAVRPEGSVSTLKIQRTERGDSAVYLCASSLTAAGGTQYFGPGTRLLVL.

J is TRBJ2-4 and V is TRBV5-6; D remains unclear. This CDR3 spans 16 amino acids. V gave up 1 base and J gave up 1 base, with 12 bases separating them. CDR1 SGHDT and CDR2 YYEEEE come from the germline V gene. CDR3 bases: TGTGCCAGCAGCTTGCGGATTGAGTGGGCCAAAAACATTCAGTACTTC. Protein: CASSLRIEWAKNIQYF.

This clone occurred a few times. The sample holds other DNA sequences that translate to the same CDR3. The chain has TRBV30 and TRBJ1-1, with unresolved D. Germline-derived CDR1 and CDR2 are GTSNPN and SVGIG (reference sequence). V lost 5 bases and J 0 bases, leaving 7 bases between the germline ends. The CDR3 runs to 12 residues. CDR3: CAWGRLNTEAFF. The DNA of the CDR3 is TGTGCCTGGGGTCGGCTGAACACTGAAGCTTTCTTT.

The V call is TRBV7-9, the J call TRBJ2-1, with D possibly TRBD2 on 6 matching bases. The length of the CDR3 is 14 residues. Germline lookup yields CDR1 SEHNR and CDR2 FQNEAQ (reference sequence). Trimming left V 1 base short and J 6 bases short, with 10 bases between. The DNA of the CDR3 is TGTGCCAGCAGCTTAGGGCTAGCGAGCAATGAGCAGTTCTTC. It specifies CASSLGLASNEQFF.

The chain carries TRBV30 and TRBJ1-5; TRBD1 matches 9 bases. Looked up from germline, CDR1 is GTSNPN and CDR2 is SVGIG (reference sequence). V gave up 5 bases and J gave up 4 bases; unmatched junction bases: 9. The CDR3 is 15 residues long. The CDR3: CAWASGTGLNQPQHF. The CDR3 DNA is TGTGCCTGGGCCTCCGGGACAGGGTTGAATCAGCCCCAGCATTTT.

The chain uses TRBV30 and TRBJ2-3; D might be TRBD1 (5 bases). The CDR3 loop spans 13 amino acids. The germline CDR1 and CDR2 sequences are GTSNPN and SVGIG (reference sequence). V was cut by 5 bases and J by 6 bases, with 15 bases left in between. The CDR3 here is CAWVRQGVDTQYF. The DNA of the CDR3 is TGTGCCTGGGTTCGTCAGGGTGTGGATACGCAGTATTTT.

This clone has a single count. The V and J genes are TRBV27 and TRBJ1-1; D gene ambiguous. In germline, CDR1 is MNHEY, CDR2 SMNVEV (reference sequence). CDR3 length equals 14 residues. Trimming removed 3 bases at V and 1 base at J, with 9 bases between. The CDR3 sequence: CASSFIAENTEAFF. CDR3 DNA: TGTGCCAGCAGTTTTATTGCGGAGAACACTGAAGCTTTCTTT.

The table lists this clone with a few counts. V is TRBV7-2 and J is TRBJ1-5; D is undetermined. Germline values: CDR1 SGHTA, CDR2 FQGNSA. The V gene lost 0 bases and the J gene lost 2 bases, with 11 bases spanning the gap. The CDR3 loop spans 16 amino acids. The CDR3 sequence: CASSLAGLGGNQPQHF. DNA for the CDR3: TGTGCCAGCAGCTTAGCAGGGCTGGGCGGCAATCAGCCCCAGCATTTT.

The chain couples TRBV30 to TRBJ2-3, with 9 bases matching TRBD2. The V segment lost 5 bases and the J segment 3 bases; nucleotides outside the gene matches: 3. Germline CDR1 is GTSNPN and CDR2 is SVGIG (reference sequence). The CDR3 extends over 13 amino acids. The CDR3 region has the DNA TGTGCCTGGGCGGGGGGGAGAACAGATACGCAGTATTTT. Protein: CAWAGGRTDTQYF.

The genes are TRBV4-1 and TRBJ2-5, with TRBD1 identical over 7 bases. The CDR3 consists of 13 residues. Per the germline V gene, CDR1 is MGHRA and CDR2 is YSYEKL. V lost 4 bases and J lost 1; bases outside the gene matches: 0. This CDR3 is CASSRQGQETQYF. The DNA for the CDR3 is TGCGCCAGCAGCCGACAGGGCCAAGAGACCCAGTACTTC.

The rearrangement links TRBV6-1 to TRBJ1-5; D possibly corresponds to TRBD1 (5 bases). V was pared by 7 bases and J by 3 bases, with 10 bases between. Germline lookup yields CDR1 MNHNS and CDR2 SASEGT. CDR3 length: 13 residues. CDR3 loop: CASTRQFNQPQHF. The CDR3 bases are TGTGCCAGCACCCGACAGTTCAATCAGCCCCAGCATTTT.

This clone has more than one count but fewer than ten. The V gene is TRBV19, the J gene TRBJ1-2, with 9 bases matching TRBD1. The V and J ends lost 4 bases and 4 bases, in that order; junction bases with no gene match: 4. Germline values: CDR1 LNHDA, CDR2 SQIVND (reference sequence). CDR3 size: 14 residues. CDR3 nucleotides: TGTGCCAGTAGTAGGACAGGGGCGCCCTATGGCTACACCTTC. Encoded protein: CASSRTGAPYGYTF.

The V call is TRBV11-2, the J call TRBJ2-5, with D tentatively TRBD1 (6 bases). Deletions cut 6 bases from V and 5 bases from J, with 13 bases between. The CDR3 has 13 residues. Germline CDR1 SGHAT, CDR2 FQNNGV. The CDR3 sequence is CASRQTGRETQYF. The CDR3 DNA reads TGTGCCAGCAGACAGACAGGACGCGAGACCCAGTACTTC.